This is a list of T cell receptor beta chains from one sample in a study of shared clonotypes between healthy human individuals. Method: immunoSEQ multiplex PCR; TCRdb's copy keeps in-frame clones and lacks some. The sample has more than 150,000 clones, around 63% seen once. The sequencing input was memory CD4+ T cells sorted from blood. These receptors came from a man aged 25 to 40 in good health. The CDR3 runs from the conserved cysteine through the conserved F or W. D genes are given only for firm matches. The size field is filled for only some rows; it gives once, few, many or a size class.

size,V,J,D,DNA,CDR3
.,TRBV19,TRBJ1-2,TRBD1,TGTGCCAGTAGTAGAGCCGACAGGGAGGGACATGGCTACACCTTC,CASSRADREGHGYTF
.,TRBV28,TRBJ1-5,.,TGTGCCAGCAGTTCGGCTGAGGGGGGCGCTCAGCCCCAGCATTTT,CASSSAEGGAQPQHF
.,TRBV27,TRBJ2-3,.,TGTGCCAGCAGTTGGGGTGGGGGCGGTACGCAGTATTTT,CASSWGGGGTQYF
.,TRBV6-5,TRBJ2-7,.,TGTGCCAGCAGTTACGGCGCAGCCTCCTACGAGCAGTACTTC,CASSYGAASYEQYF
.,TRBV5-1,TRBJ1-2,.,TGCGCCAGCAGCTTGGAGGGCGCAGGCTACACCTTC,CASSLEGAGYTF
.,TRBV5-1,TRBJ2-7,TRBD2,TGCGCCAGCAGCTTGGGTAGCGGGAGGCCTAACCCCTACGAGCAGTACTTC,CASSLGSGRPNPYEQYF
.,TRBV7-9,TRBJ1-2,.,TGTGCCAGCAGCTTAGTTGACAGCTATGGCTACACCTTC,CASSLVDSYGYTF
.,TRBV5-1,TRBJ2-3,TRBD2,TGCGCCAGCAGCTCCATAGCGGGAGATACAGATACGCAGTATTTT,CASSSIAGDTDTQYF
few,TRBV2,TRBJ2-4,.,TGTGCCAGCAGTGGCAGGGATCCAAACATTCAGTACTTC,CASSGRDPNIQYF
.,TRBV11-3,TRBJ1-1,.,TGTGCCAGCAGCTTAAAGGGTTTCTCTGAAGCTTTCTTT,CASSLKGFSEAFF
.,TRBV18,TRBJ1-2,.,TGTGCCAGCTCACCCCAAATACCAGGTGCGGCGAGTGGCTACACCTTC,CASSPQIPGAASGYTF
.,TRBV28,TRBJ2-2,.,TGTGCCAGCAGGAGATATTCCCGGGACCGGTTCACCGGGGAGCTGTTTTTT,CASRRYSRDRFTGELFF
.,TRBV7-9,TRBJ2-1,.,TGTGCCAGCAGCTTGGACCTAAGCAATGAGCAGTTCTTC,CASSLDLSNEQFF
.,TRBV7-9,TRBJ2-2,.,TGTGCCAGCAGCTTAGAACTTGATGCCGGGGAGCTGTTTTTT,CASSLELDAGELFF
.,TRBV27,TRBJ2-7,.,TGTGCCAGCAGTTCTTCTGTAGGCAGGGGCTACGAGCAGTACTTC,CASSSSVGRGYEQYF
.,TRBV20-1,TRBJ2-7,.,TGCAGTGCCCGCTATAACTACGAGCAGTACTTC,CSARYNYEQYF
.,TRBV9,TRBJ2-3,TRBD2,TGTGCCAGCACCCGTTATGCGGGAGGGGTCACAGATACGCAGTATTTT,CASTRYAGGVTDTQYF
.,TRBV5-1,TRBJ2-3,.,TGCGCCAGCAGCTTAAGGGGCTTGAGTGCAGATACGCAGTATTTT,CASSLRGLSADTQYF
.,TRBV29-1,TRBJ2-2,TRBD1,TGCAGCGTTGGGGGACAGGGAGAGGCCCGAGGGGAGCTGTTTTTT,CSVGGQGEARGELFF
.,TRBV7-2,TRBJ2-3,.,TGTGCCAGCAGCTTAGGCGCGCCGAGAGATACGCAGTATTTT,CASSLGAPRDTQYF
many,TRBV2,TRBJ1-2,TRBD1,TGTGCCAGCAGCCTCATCCGGACAGGGGCGGTTGGCTACACCTTC,CASSLIRTGAVGYTF
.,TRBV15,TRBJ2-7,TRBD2,TGTGCCACCAGCAGAGTACTAGCGGCACAATACGAGCAGTACTTC,CATSRVLAAQYEQYF
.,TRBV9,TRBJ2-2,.,TGTGCCAGCAGCGTAGGAACCCGGGGCACCGGGGAGCTGTTTTTT,CASSVGTRGTGELFF
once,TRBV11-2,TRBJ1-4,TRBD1,TGTGCCAGCAGCTCACCGGGACAGGGGAGTTCTAATGAAAAACTGTTTTTT,CASSSPGQGSSNEKLFF
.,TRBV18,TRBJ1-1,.,TGTGCCAGCTCACTCAAACGACAGGATAGCACTGAAGCTTTCTTT,CASSLKRQDSTEAFF
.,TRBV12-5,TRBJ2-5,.,TGTGCTAGTGCCAGGGGAGGGAGTGAAGAGACCCAGTACTTC,CASARGGSEETQYF
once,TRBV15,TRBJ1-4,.,TGTGCCACCAGCCCAGGGGACGTCGGGGACGGGCGGGGTGAAAAACTGTTTTTT,CATSPGDVGDGRGEKLFF
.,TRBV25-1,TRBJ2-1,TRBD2,TGTGCCAGCAGTGAGACAGGACTAGCGTACAATGAGCAGTTCTTC,CASSETGLAYNEQFF
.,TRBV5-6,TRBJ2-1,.,TGTGCCAGCAGCTTGTTTCAACCAAACAATGAGCAGTTCTTC,CASSLFQPNNEQFF
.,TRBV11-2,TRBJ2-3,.,TGTGCCAGCAGCTTATGGGTCACGGATACGCAGTATTTT,CASSLWVTDTQYF
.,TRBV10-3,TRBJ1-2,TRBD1,TGTGCCATCAACGGACAGGGGAACTATGGCTACACCTTC,CAINGQGNYGYTF
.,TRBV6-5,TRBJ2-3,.,TGTGCCAGCAGTGTAGACTACCCAAATCGAGATACGCAGTATTTT,CASSVDYPNRDTQYF
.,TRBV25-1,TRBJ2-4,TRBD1,TGTGCCAGCAGTACGTGGACAGGGGAGAACAAAAACATTCAGTACTTC,CASSTWTGENKNIQYF
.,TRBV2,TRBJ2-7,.,TGTGCCAGCAGTTCCCAAGTGGAGCAGTACTTC,CASSSQVEQYF
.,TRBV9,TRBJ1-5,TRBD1,TGTGCCAGCAGCGGGGGACAGGGTCGGCCCCAGCATTTT,CASSGGQGRPQHF
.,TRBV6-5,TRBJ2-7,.,TGTGCCAGCAGTTACGGCAGGGGTCCCCCCTACGAGCAGTACTTC,CASSYGRGPPYEQYF
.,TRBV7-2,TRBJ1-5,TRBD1,TGTGCCAGCAGCTTGGACAGGAGCAATCAGCCCCAGCATTTT,CASSLDRSNQPQHF
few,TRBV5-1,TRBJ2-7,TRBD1,TGCGCCAGCAGCCTGAGACAGGGGGTCACCTACGAGCAGTACTTC,CASSLRQGVTYEQYF
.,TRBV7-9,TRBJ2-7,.,TGTGCCAGCAGCTTAATCCCGGAGATTAAGTACTTC,CASSLIPEIKYF
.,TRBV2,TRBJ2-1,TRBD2,TGTGCCAGCAGCAGGGATAGCGGGAGTGGACAGTTCTTC,CASSRDSGSGQFF
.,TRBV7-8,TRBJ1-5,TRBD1,TGTGCCAGCAGCCTAGAGGGGACAGGGGGTCAGCCCCAGCATTTT,CASSLEGTGGQPQHF
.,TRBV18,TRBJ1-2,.,TGTGCCAGCTCACCACCAGGGGCTCATTTAAACTATGGCTACACCTTC,CASSPPGAHLNYGYTF
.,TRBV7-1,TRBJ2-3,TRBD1,TGTGCCAGCAGCGCAACAGGGGCAGATACGCAGTATTTT,CASSATGADTQYF
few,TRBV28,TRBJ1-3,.,TGTGCCAGCAGTAGAAGGCACTCTGGAAACACCATATATTTT,CASSRRHSGNTIYF
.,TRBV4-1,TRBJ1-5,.,TGCGCCAGCAGCCAAGCCCTCGATCAGCCCCAGCATTTT,CASSQALDQPQHF
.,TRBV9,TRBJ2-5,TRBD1,TGTGCCAGCAGCGCGAGGGGCTCGGGACAGGGCCTAGAGACCCAGTACTTC,CASSARGSGQGLETQYF
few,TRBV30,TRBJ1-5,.,TGTGCCTGGAGTGTATCCGGGGATCAGCCCCAGCATTTT,CAWSVSGDQPQHF
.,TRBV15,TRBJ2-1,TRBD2,TGTGCCACCAGCAGAGATGAGTTGGCGGGACTAGCCCGGCAGTTCTTC,CATSRDELAGLARQFF
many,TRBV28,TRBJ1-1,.,TGTGCCAGCACCCCCCTGTTGTTTCGCCTGAACACTGAAGCTTTCTTT,CASTPLLFRLNTEAFF
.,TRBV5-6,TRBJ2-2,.,TGTGCCAGCAGCCCGGGCAGAGGAAGTGCCGGGGAGCTGTTTTTT,CASSPGRGSAGELFF
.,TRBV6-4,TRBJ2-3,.,TGTGCCAGCAGTGAGGGTGTCACAGATACGCAGTATTTT,CASSEGVTDTQYF
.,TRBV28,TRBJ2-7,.,TGTGCCAGCATGGGGTACTACGAGCAGTACTTC,CASMGYYEQYF
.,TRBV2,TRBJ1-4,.,TGTGCCAGCAGTGACGCCAGGGGAGCAGAGGAAAAACTGTTTTTT,CASSDARGAEEKLFF
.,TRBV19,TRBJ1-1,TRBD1,TGTGCCAGTAGTTCTCTTGCAGGGGGCGGGGGCACTGAAGCTTTCTTT,CASSSLAGGGGTEAFF
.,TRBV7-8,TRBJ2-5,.,TGTGCCAGCAGCTTAGGGCTCAGGACACAAGAGACCCAGTACTTC,CASSLGLRTQETQYF